This TCR beta chain was recorded in a study of identical twins. Findings and limits, study-wide: Sharing of beta out-of-frame sequences by twins showed a weaker excess.

Germline V CDR1 and CDR2: MNHNS, SASEGT. This CDR3 is built from 14 residues. V was cut by 5 bases and J by 7 bases, with 16 bases left in between. This clonotype has at least ten counts. The antigen remains undetermined. TCRdb processed the 5' RACE reads anew with MiXCR; each CDR3 protein has one entry. The profile covers about 920,000 distinct CDR3 sequences, with approximately 13% appearing a single time and 1.5% to 2% taken by the ten largest. These data also formed part of another study, on yellow fever vaccine responses in identical twins.

V is TRBV6-1 and J is TRBJ2-3, with D possibly being TRBD1 (6 bases). This clonotype was sampled from a woman between 18 and 30 years old in good health. Input material: PBMCs. The DNA of the CDR3 is TGTGCCAGCAGTCAACGGACAGCTACCTATACGCAGTATTTT. Its protein is CASSQRTATYTQYF.